A selection of T cell receptor beta chains follows, all from one sample in a study of regulatory T cells in long-lasting Graves disease. Via MiXCR, TCRdb re-called the multiplex PCR reads, giving one row per CDR3 protein. The sample records approximately 360,000 distinct CDR3 sequences, approximately 12% being singletons. The same specimen was also included in a second study, on T cells in Graves' hyperthyroidism and ophthalmopathy.

The material was peripheral blood mononuclear cells (PBMCs), obtained at new diagnosis, from a patient treated with antithyroid drugs. The receptor source for this set is a woman under 30 with Graves disease. CDR3s include the opening cysteine and the closing phenylalanine or tryptophan. Each record gives: J gene, D gene, V gene, clone size, CDR3 DNA, CDR3 protein. The D gene is left open where the match is weak. Rows give clone size only sometimes, using once, few, many, or a class for an expanded clone.

>TRBJ1-2|NA|TRBV11-2|few
TGTGCCAGCAGCTTGATTTCAGTGTATGGCTACACCTTC
CASSLISVYGYTF
>TRBJ2-5|TRBD2|TRBV12-3/TRBV12-4|many
TGTGCCAGCAGTTTGATGCGGGGGGGCCGGGAGACCCAGTACTTC
CASSLMRGGRETQYF
>TRBJ2-3|TRBD2|TRBV7-3|many
TGTGCCAGCAGCTTACGACTAGCCACAGATACGCAGTATTTT
CASSLRLATDTQYF
>TRBJ2-5|NA|TRBV7-3|many
TGTGCCAGCAGCAGCCTAGGGGGGTTTGGAGAGACCCAGTACTTC
CASSSLGGFGETQYF
>TRBJ2-7|NA|TRBV9|NA
TGTGCCAGCAGCGAGGGGGCGGGAGAAAGGGAGCAGTACTTC
CASSEGAGEREQYF
>TRBJ2-3|TRBD2|TRBV5-1|NA
TGCGCCAGCAGCTCCCAAACTAGCGGGGGCCAGGTCGTCACAGATACGCAGTATTTT
CASSSQTSGGQVVTDTQYF
>TRBJ1-1|TRBD1|TRBV10-3|few
TGTGCCATCAGTGTGGACAGGGGGAACACTGAAGCTTTCTTT
CAISVDRGNTEAFF
>TRBJ2-5|NA|TRBV6-1|NA
TGTGCCAGCAGGGGATATATCCAAGAGACCCAGTACTTC
CASRGYIQETQYF
>TRBJ2-2|TRBD2|TRBV13|many
TGTGCCAGCAGCTCACTAGCGGCTGCAAACACCGGGGAGCTGTTTTTT
CASSSLAAANTGELFF
>TRBJ1-1|TRBD1|TRBV6-1|many
TGTGCCAGCAGTGGGACAGGGAGGACTGAAGCTTTCTTT
CASSGTGRTEAFF
>TRBJ2-3|TRBD2|TRBV6-4|NA
TGTGCCAGCAGTGTCCTAGCGGGGCGCACAGATACGCAGTATTTT
CASSVLAGRTDTQYF
>TRBJ2-7|NA|TRBV12-3/TRBV12-4|many
TGTGCCAGCACGGTGACCCTAAGTCTCGAGCAGTACTTC
CASTVTLSLEQYF
>TRBJ1-2|TRBD1|TRBV12-3/TRBV12-4|many
TGTGCCAGCAGTTCCGACTACATCCTGACAGGGAGTGGTGGCTACACCTTC
CASSSDYILTGSGGYTF
>TRBJ2-2|TRBD1|TRBV7-3|few
TGTGCCAGCAGCTTTGGACAGGGTCCCGACACCGGGGAGCTGTTTTTT
CASSFGQGPDTGELFF
>TRBJ1-6|TRBD1|TRBV4-1|NA
TGCGCCAGCAGCCAAGGGTCGACAGGGTCAAATTCACCCCTCCACTTT
CASSQGSTGSNSPLHF
>TRBJ2-2|NA|TRBV5-1|many
TGCGCCAGCAGCTTTGTTCAGCGTAGCTTCGTCGGGGAGCTGTTTTTT
CASSFVQRSFVGELFF
>TRBJ2-1|NA|TRBV7-9|many
TGTGCCAGCAGCTCCCGGGCCCAGGTACGTGAGCAGTTCTTC
CASSSRAQVREQFF
>TRBJ1-1|TRBD1|TRBV28|many
TGTGCCAGCAGTCTTTGGGTGCAGGGGGGGCTGAACACTGAAGCTTTCTTT
CASSLWVQGGLNTEAFF
>TRBJ1-3|NA|TRBV28|few
TGTGCGGGCACGAGTAGAAACACCATATATTTT
CAGTSRNTIYF
>TRBJ2-2|NA|TRBV29-1|few
TGCAGCGGGGGATGGTACGGGGAGCTGTTTTTT
CSGGWYGELFF
>TRBJ2-7|NA|TRBV2|few
TGTGCCAGCACTCAGGGCGGGACTTCGTACGAGCAGTACTTC
CASTQGGTSYEQYF
>TRBJ2-7|NA|TRBV28|few
TGTGCCAGCAGCGAATACTACGAGCAGTACTTC
CASSEYYEQYF
>TRBJ2-7|NA|TRBV2|many
TGTGCCAGCAGTGATTTCAGTTTCTACGAGCAGTACTTC
CASSDFSFYEQYF
>TRBJ2-6|TRBD1|TRBV4-1|few
TGCGCCAGCAGCCGACGCGGATCAGGGGGCCTGGCTGGGGCCAACGTCCTGACTTTC
CASSRRGSGGLAGANVLTF
>TRBJ2-1|TRBD2|TRBV28|many
TGTGCCAGCAGTTCTTTTTACTTGACTAGCGGGAGGCTCCGTGATGAGCAGTTCTTC
CASSSFYLTSGRLRDEQFF
>TRBJ1-5|NA|TRBV7-3|many
TGTGCCAGCAGTCTTCACCCTGGCCAGCCCCAGCATTTT
CASSLHPGQPQHF